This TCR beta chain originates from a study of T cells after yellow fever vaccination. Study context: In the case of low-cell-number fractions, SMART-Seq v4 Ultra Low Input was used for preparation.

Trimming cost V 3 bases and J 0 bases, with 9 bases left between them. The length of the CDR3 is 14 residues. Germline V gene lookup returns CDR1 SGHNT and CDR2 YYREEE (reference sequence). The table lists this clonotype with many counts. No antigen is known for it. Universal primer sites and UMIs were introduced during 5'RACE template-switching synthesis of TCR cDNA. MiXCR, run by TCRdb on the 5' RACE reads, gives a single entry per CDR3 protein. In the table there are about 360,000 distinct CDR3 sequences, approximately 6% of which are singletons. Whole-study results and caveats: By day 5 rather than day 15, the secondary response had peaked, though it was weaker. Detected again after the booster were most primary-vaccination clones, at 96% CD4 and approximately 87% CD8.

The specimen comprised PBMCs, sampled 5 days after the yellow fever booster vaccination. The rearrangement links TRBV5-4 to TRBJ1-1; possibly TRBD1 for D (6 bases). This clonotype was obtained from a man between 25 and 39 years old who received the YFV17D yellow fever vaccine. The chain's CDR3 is CASSSNRVNTEAFF. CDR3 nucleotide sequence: TGTGCCAGCAGCTCCAACAGGGTGAACACTGAAGCTTTCTTT.